The source of this T cell receptor (beta chain) is a study of patients and donors after allogeneic stem cell transplantation (TCRdb year 2020). A few counts support this clonotype. The antigen this receptor binds is unknown. No per-base quality is available; no much larger clone lies one base away. Library prep was done by RT-PCR. Sequenced using a NextSeq 550. TCRdb handled the public reads itself, with Q25 trimming in fastp and clone calling in MiXCR, and kept productive beta chains. All rows with the same CDR3 protein become a single entry with the most common DNA and genes. Present in this sample are about 110,000 distinct CDR3 sequences, around 33% of which were seen just once. Of the sample, around 25% falls within the top ten clones. The CDR3 holds 13 amino acids from the cysteine to the phenylalanine. Only the CDR3 DNA is retained, 39 bases long and in frame from the first base. The germline V gene (reference sequence) gives CDR1 as DFQATT and CDR2 as SNEGSKA. V is shortened by 6 bases, J by 1 base, and the region joining them spans 12 bases.

The sequencing input was blood, either unsorted or a sorted T cell fraction (not recorded which). The TCR was taken from a human donor who was either an allogeneic HSCT recipient or a stem cell or donor lymphocyte infusion donor (not recorded which). It is not recorded whose cells these are; they may come from a transplant donor. The V and J segments used are TRBV20-1 and TRBJ1-1, with a weak D call of TRBD1 (6 bases match). For the CDR3, the sequence is CSAPGQKNTEAFF. DNA sequence: TGCAGTGCCCCTGGACAGAAGAACACTGAAGCTTTCTTT.